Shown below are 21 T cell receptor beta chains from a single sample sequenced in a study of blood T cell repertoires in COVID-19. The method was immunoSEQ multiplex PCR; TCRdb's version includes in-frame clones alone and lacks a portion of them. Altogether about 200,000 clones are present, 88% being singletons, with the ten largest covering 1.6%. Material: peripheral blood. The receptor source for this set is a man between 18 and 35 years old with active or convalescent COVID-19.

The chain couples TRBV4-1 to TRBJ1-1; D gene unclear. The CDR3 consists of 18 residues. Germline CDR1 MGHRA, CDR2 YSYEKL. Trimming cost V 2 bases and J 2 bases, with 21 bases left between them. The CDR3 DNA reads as TGCGCCAGCAGCCAATCCGGGTTTTTCGCCCCTATAAACACTGAAGCTTTCTTT. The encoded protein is CASSQSGFFAPINTEAFF.

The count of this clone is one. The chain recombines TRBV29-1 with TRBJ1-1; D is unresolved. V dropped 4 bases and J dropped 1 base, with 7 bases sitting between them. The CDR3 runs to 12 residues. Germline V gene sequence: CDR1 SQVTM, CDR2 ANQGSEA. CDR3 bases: TGCAGCGTTGTAGTCTCGAACACTGAAGCTTTCTTT. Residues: CSVVVSNTEAFF.

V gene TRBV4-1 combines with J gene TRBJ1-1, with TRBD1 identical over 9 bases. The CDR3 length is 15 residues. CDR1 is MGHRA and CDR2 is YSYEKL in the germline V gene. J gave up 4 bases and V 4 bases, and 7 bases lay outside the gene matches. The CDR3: CASSPRDRASTEAFF. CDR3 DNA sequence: TGCGCCAGCAGCCCCCGGGACAGGGCTTCCACTGAAGCTTTCTTT.

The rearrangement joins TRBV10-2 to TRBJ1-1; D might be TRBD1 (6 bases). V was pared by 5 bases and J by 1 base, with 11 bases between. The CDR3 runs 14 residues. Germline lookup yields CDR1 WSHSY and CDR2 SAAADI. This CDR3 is CASSPAQGNTEAFF. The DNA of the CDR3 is TGCGCCAGCAGTCCCGCACAGGGGAACACTGAAGCTTTCTTT.

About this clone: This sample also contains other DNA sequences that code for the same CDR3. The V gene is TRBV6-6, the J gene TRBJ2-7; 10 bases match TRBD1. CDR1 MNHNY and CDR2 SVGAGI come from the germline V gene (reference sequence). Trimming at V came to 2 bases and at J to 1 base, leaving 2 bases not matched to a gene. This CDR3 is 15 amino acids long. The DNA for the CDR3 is TGTGCCAGCAGTTACCCGGGACAGGGGTCCTACGAGCAGTACTTC. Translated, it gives CASSYPGQGSYEQYF.

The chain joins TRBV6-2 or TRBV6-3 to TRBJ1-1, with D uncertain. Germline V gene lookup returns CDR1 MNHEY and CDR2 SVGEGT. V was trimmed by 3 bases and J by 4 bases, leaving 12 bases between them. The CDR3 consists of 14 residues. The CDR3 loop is CASSYRGPFTEAFF. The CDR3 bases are TGTGCCAGCAGTTATAGAGGGCCTTTCACTGAAGCTTTCTTT.

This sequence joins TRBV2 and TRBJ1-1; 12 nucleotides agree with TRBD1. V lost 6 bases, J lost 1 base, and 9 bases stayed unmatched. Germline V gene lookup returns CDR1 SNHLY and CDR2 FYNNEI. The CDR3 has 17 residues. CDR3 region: CASRFRDRGQPNTEAFF. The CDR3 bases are TGTGCCAGCAGGTTCCGGGACAGGGGGCAACCGAACACTGAAGCTTTCTTT.

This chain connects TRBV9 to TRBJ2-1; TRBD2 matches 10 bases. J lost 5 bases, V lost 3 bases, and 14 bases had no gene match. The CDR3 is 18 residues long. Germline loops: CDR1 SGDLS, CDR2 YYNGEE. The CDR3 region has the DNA TGTGCCAGCAGCGGAGACCGAGCTAGCGGGAGACGGGACAATGAGCAGTTCTTC. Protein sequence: CASSGDRASGRRDNEQFF.

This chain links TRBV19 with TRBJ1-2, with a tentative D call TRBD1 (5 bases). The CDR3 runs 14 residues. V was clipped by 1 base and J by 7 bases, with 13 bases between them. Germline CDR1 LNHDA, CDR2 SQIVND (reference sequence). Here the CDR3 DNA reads TGTGCCAGTAGTATAGTATCCCAGGGAGGTGGCTACACCTTC. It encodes CASSIVSQGGGYTF.

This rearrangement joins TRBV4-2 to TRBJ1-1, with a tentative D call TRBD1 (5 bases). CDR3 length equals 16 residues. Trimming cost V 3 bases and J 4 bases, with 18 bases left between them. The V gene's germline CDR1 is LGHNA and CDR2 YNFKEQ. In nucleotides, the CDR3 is TGTGCCAGCAGCCAGGCCGGGGCGGGGAAGGGCACTGAAGCTTTCTTT. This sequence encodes CASSQAGAGKGTEAFF.

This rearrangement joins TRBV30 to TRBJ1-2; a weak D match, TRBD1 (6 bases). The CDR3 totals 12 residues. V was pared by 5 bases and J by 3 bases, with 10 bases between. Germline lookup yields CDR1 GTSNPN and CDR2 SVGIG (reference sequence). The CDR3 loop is CAWGRTDYGYTF. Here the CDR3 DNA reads TGTGCCTGGGGACGGACAGACTATGGCTACACCTTC.

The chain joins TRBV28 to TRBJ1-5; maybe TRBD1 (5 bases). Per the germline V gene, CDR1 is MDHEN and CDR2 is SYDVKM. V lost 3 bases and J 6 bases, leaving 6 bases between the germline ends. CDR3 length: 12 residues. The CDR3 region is CASSLGLQPQHF. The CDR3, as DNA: TGTGCCAGCAGTTTGGGGCTTCAGCCCCAGCATTTT.

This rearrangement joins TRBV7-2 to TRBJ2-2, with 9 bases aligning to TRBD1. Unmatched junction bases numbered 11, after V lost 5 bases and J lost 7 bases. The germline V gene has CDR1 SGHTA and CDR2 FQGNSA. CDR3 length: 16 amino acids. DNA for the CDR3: TGTGCCAGCAGCCCTAAGGACAGGGGTATAATCGGGGAGCTGTTTTTT. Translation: CASSPKDRGIIGELFF.

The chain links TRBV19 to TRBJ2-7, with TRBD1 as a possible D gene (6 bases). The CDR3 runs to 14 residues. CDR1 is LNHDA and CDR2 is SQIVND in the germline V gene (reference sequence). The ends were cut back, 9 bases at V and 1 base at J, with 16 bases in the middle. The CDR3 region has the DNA TGTGCCAGCTCGAAACGCGACAGGTCCTACGAGCAGTACTTC. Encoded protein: CASSKRDRSYEQYF.

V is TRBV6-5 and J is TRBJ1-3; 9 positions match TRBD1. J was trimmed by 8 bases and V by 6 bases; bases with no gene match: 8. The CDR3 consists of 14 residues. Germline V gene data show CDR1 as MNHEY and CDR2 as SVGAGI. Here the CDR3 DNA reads TGTGCCAGCAGGGAGGGACAGGGCCCACACACCATATATTTT. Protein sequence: CASREGQGPHTIYF.

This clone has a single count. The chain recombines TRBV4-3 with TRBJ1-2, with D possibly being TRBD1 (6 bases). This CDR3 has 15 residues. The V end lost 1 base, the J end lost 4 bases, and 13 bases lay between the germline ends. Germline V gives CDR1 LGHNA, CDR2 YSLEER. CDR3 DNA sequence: TGCGCCAGCAGCCAAGGGGCAGGGGTAGGCTATGGCTACACCTTC. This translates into CASSQGAGVGYGYTF.

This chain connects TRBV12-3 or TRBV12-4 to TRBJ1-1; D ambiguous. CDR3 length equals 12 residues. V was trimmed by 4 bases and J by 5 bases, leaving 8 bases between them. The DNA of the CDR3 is TGTGCCAGCAGTTCCCCGGGGACTGAAGCTTTCTTT. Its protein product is CASSSPGTEAFF.

CDR3: CASSPVLGGPGELFF. The CDR3 coding sequence is TGTGCCAGCAGCCCCGTGCTGGGGGGTCCCGGGGAGCTGTTTTTT. The chain joins TRBV3-1 (or the pseudogene TRBV3-2) to TRBJ2-2; a weak D match, TRBD2 (6 bases). Trimming pared 4 bases from V and 6 bases from J, leaving 15 bases between. The germline V gene encodes CDR1 LGHDT and CDR2 YNNKEL (reference sequence). The CDR3 loop spans 15 amino acids.

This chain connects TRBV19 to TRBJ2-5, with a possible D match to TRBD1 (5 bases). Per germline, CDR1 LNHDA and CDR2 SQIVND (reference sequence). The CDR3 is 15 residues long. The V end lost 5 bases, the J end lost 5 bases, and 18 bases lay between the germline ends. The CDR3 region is CASSPRSQARETQYF. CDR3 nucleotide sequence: TGTGCCAGTAGTCCCAGATCACAGGCTAGGGAGACCCAGTACTTC.

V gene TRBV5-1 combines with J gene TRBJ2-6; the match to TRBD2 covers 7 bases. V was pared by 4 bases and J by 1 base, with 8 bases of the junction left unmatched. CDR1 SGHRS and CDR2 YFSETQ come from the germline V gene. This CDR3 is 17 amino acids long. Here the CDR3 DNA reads TGCGCCAGCAGCACTGCGCGGGGGTCGTCTGGGGCCAACGTCCTGACTTTC. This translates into CASSTARGSSGANVLTF.

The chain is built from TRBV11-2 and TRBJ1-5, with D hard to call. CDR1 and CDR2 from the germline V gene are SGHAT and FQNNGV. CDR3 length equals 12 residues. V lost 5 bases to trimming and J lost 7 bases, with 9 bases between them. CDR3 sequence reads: CASSPPGQPQHF. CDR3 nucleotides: TGTGCCAGCAGCCCCCCGGGGCAGCCCCAGCATTTT.